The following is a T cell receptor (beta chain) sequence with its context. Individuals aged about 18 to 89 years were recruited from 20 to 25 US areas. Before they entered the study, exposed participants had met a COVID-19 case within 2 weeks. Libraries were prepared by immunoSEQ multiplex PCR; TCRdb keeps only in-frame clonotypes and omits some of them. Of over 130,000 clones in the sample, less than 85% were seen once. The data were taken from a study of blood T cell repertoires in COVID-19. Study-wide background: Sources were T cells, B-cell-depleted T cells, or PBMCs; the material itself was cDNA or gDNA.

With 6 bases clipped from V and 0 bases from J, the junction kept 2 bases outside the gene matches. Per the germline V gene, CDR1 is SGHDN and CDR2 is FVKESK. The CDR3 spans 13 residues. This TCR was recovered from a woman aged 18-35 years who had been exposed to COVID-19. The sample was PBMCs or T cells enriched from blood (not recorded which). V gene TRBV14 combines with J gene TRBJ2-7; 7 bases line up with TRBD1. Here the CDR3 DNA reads TGTGCCAGCAGACCAGGGGGCTCCTACGAGCAGTACTTC. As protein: CASRPGGSYEQYF.